This T cell receptor (beta chain) was identified during a study of T cells in localized non-small cell lung cancer. Profiling relied on immunoSEQ multiplex PCR, and the TCRdb table lists in-frame clones only, not all of them. Found here are some 10,000 clones, just under 45% of them singletons; the top ten hold 3.8%. CDR1 and CDR2 from the germline V gene are SGHNT and YENEEA. The CDR3 length is 14 residues. Trimming took off 5 bases at V and 0 bases at J, with 11 bases between the two ends. This clone was found a few times. The chain has TRBV11-3 and TRBJ2-7; no definite D call. The TCR sequence derives from a woman between 35 and 70 years old with stage I lung adenocarcinoma. The starting material was lymph node tissue, obtained before any cancer treatment. CDR3 loop: CASSPFSGSYEQYF. The DNA of the CDR3 is TGTGCCAGCAGCCCATTCTCGGGCTCCTACGAGCAGTACTTC. Full variable domain (rest looked up from reference TRBV11-3 and TRBJ2-7): EAGVVQSPRYKIIEKKQPVAFWCNPISGHNTLYWYLQNLGQGPELLIRYENEEAVDDSQLPKDRFSAERLKGVDSTLKIQPAELGDSAVYLCASSPFSGSYEQYFGPGTRLTVT.